One sample yielded the 16 T cell receptor beta chains listed below, sequenced in a study of PD-L1 blockade in urothelial cancer listed by TCRdb under 2017. Library preparation used the immunoSEQ multiplex PCR assay. Held by TCRdb, this immuneACCESS table contains in-frame sequences only and omits some clones. Under half of the omission traces to an unresolved V gene where checked; the cause of the rest is unknown. Within this sample are about 87,000 clones, with about 89% of them counted one time only. In total, the top ten clones hold about 1% of the sample. Taken with the paper, the label for time point translates to: pretreatment peripheral blood. Here the sequenced sample was PBMCs, taken around atezolizumab (anti-PD-L1) treatment. These receptors all stem from a woman aged 80 or over with urothelial cancer.

V usage is TRBV2 and J usage is TRBJ1-1; a weak D match, TRBD1 (5 bases). V lost 6 bases, J lost 0 bases, and 17 bases lay in between. Looked up from germline, CDR1 is SNHLY and CDR2 is FYNNEI. The length of the CDR3 is 16 residues. CDR3 sequence reads: CASREGRSLMNTEAFF. CDR3 in DNA: TGTGCCAGCAGGGAGGGACGGAGCCTTATGAACACTGAAGCTTTCTTT.

This chain joins TRBV19 and TRBJ1-1; 7 positions agree with TRBD1. CDR3 size: 14 residues. Germline-derived CDR1 and CDR2 are LNHDA and SQIVND (reference sequence). V trimming: 6 bases; J trimming: 1 base; junction bases outside the gene matches: 5. The CDR3 region has the DNA TGTGCCAGTAGGAGGGACAGCCAGAACACTGAAGCTTTCTTT. Residues: CASRRDSQNTEAFF. Full variable domain (outside the CDR3, taken from reference TRBV19 and TRBJ1-1): DGGITQSPKYLFRKEGQNVTLSCEQNLNHDAMYWYRQDPGQGLRLIYYSQIVNDFQKGDIAEGYSVSREKKESFPLTVTSAQKNPTAFYLCASRRDSQNTEAFFGQGTRLTVV.

The chain carries TRBV11-2 and TRBJ2-5; possibly TRBD2 for D (5 bases). The CDR3 contains 12 residues. V was pared by 3 bases and J by 6 bases, with 8 bases between. Germline V lookup: CDR1 SGHAT, CDR2 FQNNGV. The CDR3 nucleotides are TGTGCCAGCAGCTTTGGAGGAAAGACCCAGTACTTC. Amino acids: CASSFGGKTQYF.

The chain carries TRBV27 and TRBJ1-5; tentatively, D is TRBD1 (5 bases). Germline CDR1 is MNHEY and CDR2 is SMNVEV (reference sequence). Trimming took 3 bases from V and 6 from J, leaving 9 bases between them. CDR3 length: 13 residues. This CDR3 is CASSLGGTQPQHF. The CDR3 region has the DNA TGTGCCAGCAGTTTGGGAGGGACTCAGCCCCAGCATTTT.

CDR3 amino acids: CASSVGEVGTGELFF. The CDR3 DNA sequence: TGTGCCAGCAGCGTAGGGGAGGTAGGGACCGGGGAGCTGTTTTTT. The chain employs TRBV9 and TRBJ2-2, with D possibly being TRBD2 (6 bases). CDR1 is SGDLS and CDR2 is YYNGEE in the germline V gene. The CDR3 has 15 residues. Trimming shortened V by 0 bases and J by 5 bases, and 11 bases separated the two germline ends.

The chain has TRBV2 and TRBJ2-7; a possible D gene is TRBD1 (6 bases). The CDR3 extends over 13 amino acids. Trimming left V 7 bases short and J 0 bases short, with 10 bases between. Germline assignment: CDR1 SNHLY and CDR2 FYNNEI. CDR3 nucleotides: TGTGCCAGCAAGTACAGGGACTCCTACGAGCAGTACTTC. As protein: CASKYRDSYEQYF.

The V call is TRBV9, the J call TRBJ2-7; 9 nucleotides agree with TRBD1. Per the germline V gene, CDR1 is SGDLS and CDR2 is YYNGEE. The V and J ends lost 3 bases and 0 bases, in that order; junction bases with no gene match: 4. The CDR3 totals 15 residues. In DNA, the CDR3 is TGTGCCAGCAGCGCCGGGACAGGGTTCTCCTACGAGCAGTACTTC. Residues: CASSAGTGFSYEQYF.

The chain's CDR3 is CASSAGASTDTQYF. The DNA for the CDR3 is TGTGCCAGTTCAGCGGGTGCTAGCACAGATACGCAGTATTTT. V is TRBV19 and J is TRBJ2-3; D is possibly TRBD2 (6 bases). Germline CDR1 LNHDA, CDR2 SQIVND (reference sequence). The CDR3 runs 14 residues. Trimming pared 8 bases from V and 0 bases from J, leaving 12 bases between.

A remark on this clone: At one boundary the junction diverges from the germline segment, which might be a read error. The chain links TRBV5-6 to TRBJ1-5, with 9 positions matching TRBD1. Germline V gene data show CDR1 as SGHDT and CDR2 as YYEEEE. There are 18 residues in the CDR3. CDR3 residues: CASSTSGTGRYSNQPLHF. CDR3 coding DNA: TGTGCCAGCAGCACCTCCGGGACAGGGCGTTATAGCAATCAGCCCCTGCATTTT. The entire variable domain, with the rest obtained from reference TRBV5-6 and TRBJ1-5, is as follows: DAGVTQSPTHLIKTRGQQVTLRCSPKSGHDTVSWYQQALGQGPQFIFQYYEEEERQRGNFPDRFSGHQFPNYSSELNVNALLLGDSALYLCASSTSGTGRYSNQPLHFGDGTRLSIL.

The chain has TRBV28 and TRBJ2-1; tentative D call: TRBD2 (7 bases). The germline V gene has CDR1 MDHEN and CDR2 SYDVKM. The CDR3 sequence is 16 residues long. Between the trimmed V and J ends, which lost 5 bases and 3 bases, there was a span of 17 bases. The CDR3 is CASSQGGRAHYNEQFF. Here the CDR3 DNA reads TGTGCCAGCAGTCAAGGGGGGAGGGCCCACTACAATGAGCAGTTCTTC. Based on the CDR3 plus reference TRBV28 and TRBJ2-1, the full variable domain is DVKVTQSSRYLVKRTGEKVFLECVQDMDHENMFWYRQDPGLGLRLIYFSYDVKMKEKGDIPEGYSVSREKKERFSLILESASTNQTSMYLCASSQGGRAHYNEQFFGPGTRLTVL.

The rearrangement uses TRBV6-6 and TRBJ1-5, with D perhaps TRBD1 (5 bases). This CDR3 spans 15 amino acids. The V end was cut by 5 bases, the J end by 3 bases, with 14 bases between. CDR1 is MNHNY, CDR2 SVGAGI, per germline (reference sequence). The DNA for the CDR3 is TGTGCCAGCAGTACCCCGGGGACTAACAATCAGCCCCAGCATTTT. Residues: CASSTPGTNNQPQHF.

This clone has only one observation. The J gene is TRBJ2-1, the V gene TRBV28, with D unclear. The CDR3 spans 11 residues. CDR1 and CDR2 (germline): MDHEN, SYDVKM. V was shortened by 8 bases and J by 7 bases, with 9 bases between the two germline ends. The CDR3 DNA reads as TGTGCCAGCGCGGTGGAGAATGAGCAGTTCTTC. Protein: CASAVENEQFF.

J is TRBJ2-7 and V is TRBV5-1, with TRBD2 matching over 9 bases. Germline lookup yields CDR1 SGHRS and CDR2 YFSETQ. The junction had 4 bases not matched to a gene; V was cut back by 2 bases and J by 4 bases. The CDR3 runs 14 residues. This CDR3 reads CASSFASGTYEQYF. In DNA form, the CDR3 reads TGCGCCAGCAGCTTCGCTAGCGGGACATACGAGCAGTACTTC.

About this clone itself: The sample holds other DNA sequences that translate to the same CDR3. The chain recombines TRBV19 with TRBJ1-1; possible D gene TRBD1, 6 bases. The CDR3 consists of 13 residues. V dropped 0 bases and J dropped 8 bases, with 10 bases sitting between them. In germline, CDR1 is LNHDA, CDR2 SQIVND (reference sequence). CDR3 nucleotide sequence: TGTGCCAGTAGTATAGATAGGGGGGGGGAAGCTTTCTTT. Its translation: CASSIDRGGEAFF.

The V gene is TRBV18, the J gene TRBJ1-3, with a tentative D call TRBD1 (5 bases). Germline V CDR1 and CDR2: KGHSH, LQKENI. The germline V and J ends were trimmed by 0 bases and 0 bases, with 9 bases remaining between them. There are 16 residues in the CDR3. The CDR3 nucleotides are TGTGCCAGCTCACCACCTAACAGGCTCTCTGGAAACACCATATATTTT. This codes for CASSPPNRLSGNTIYF.

CDR3 region: CATSREAEAFF. The CDR3 coding sequence is TGTGCCACCTCCCGAGAGGCTGAAGCTTTCTTT. The chain employs TRBV6-5 and TRBJ1-1, with D uncertain. This CDR3 comprises 11 residues. Trimming shortened V by 10 bases and J by 6 bases, and 12 bases separated the two germline ends. CDR1 and CDR2 (germline): MNHEY, SVGAGI.